Listed below are T cell receptor beta chains from one sample, sequenced in a study of blood T cell repertoires in COVID-19. Some clones are missing from TCRdb's copy, which holds only in-frame ones; the method was immunoSEQ multiplex PCR. The data show around 120,000 clones, 78% seen once. The sequencing sample was made of peripheral blood. Receptor source: a man aged 65-85 years with acute or convalescent COVID-19. Both conserved end residues are part of each CDR3. A D gene is named only where the DNA matches it firmly. Not every row has a clone size; where given, it reads once, few, many or a size class.

TRBV6-2/TRBV6-3	.	TRBJ2-1	.	CASSYSPSRDNEQFF
TRBV5-6	TRBD1	TRBJ1-2	.	CASSLVPTGTVWYTF
TRBV7-2	TRBD1	TRBJ2-7	.	CASSFPGTGGKEQYF
TRBV4-3	TRBD1	TRBJ1-2	.	CASSQASRGQAYGYTF
TRBV5-4	TRBD1	TRBJ1-4	.	CASSQDRVEEKLFF
TRBV19	TRBD1	TRBJ1-2	.	CASSSITGTGRYDYGYTF
TRBV7-6	.	TRBJ1-4	.	CASSPQAGLNEKLFF
TRBV7-2	TRBD2	TRBJ2-1	.	CASSSNPSGGANEQFF
TRBV4-2	.	TRBJ2-6	.	CASRWLGGNPGANVLTF
TRBV5-4	TRBD2	TRBJ2-1	.	CASSLSSGGYNEQFF
TRBV10-3	.	TRBJ1-2	.	CAISAGEGRGYTF
TRBV7-8	.	TRBJ1-6	.	CASSANSPLHF
TRBV10-3	TRBD1	TRBJ1-4	.	CAISEQGARGEKLFF
TRBV13	TRBD1	TRBJ2-7	.	CASSLSRGQGIYEQYF
TRBV18	TRBD2	TRBJ2-3	once	CASSPQLAGGGTDTQYF
TRBV24-1	.	TRBJ1-4	.	CATSESPSNEKLFF
TRBV7-2	TRBD1	TRBJ1-1	.	CASSFDRGGTEAFF
TRBV6-5	.	TRBJ1-6	.	CASSYEGRPGDSPLHF
TRBV11-3	.	TRBJ2-1	.	CASSPRGATRNEQFF
TRBV5-1	.	TRBJ1-2	.	CASSRAGIPSNYGYTF
TRBV6-5	.	TRBJ1-5	.	CASVGGSNQPQHF
TRBV7-2	.	TRBJ2-3	.	CASSLAAPPSTDTQYF
TRBV11-2	TRBD2	TRBJ2-1	.	CASSNERGLRQFF
TRBV9	.	TRBJ1-2	few	CASSASGQLRSNYGYTF
TRBV18	.	TRBJ1-1	.	CASSPPTGRGTEAFF
TRBV5-4	TRBD1	TRBJ1-1	many	CASSLDTGTGVAFF
TRBV19	TRBD1	TRBJ1-3	.	CASSRQGAVGNTIYF
TRBV10-3	.	TRBJ1-3	.	CAISERTAGNTIYF
TRBV18	.	TRBJ1-1	.	CASSPEANTEAFF
TRBV3-1/TRBV3-2	TRBD1	TRBJ2-7	.	CASSHWDRGYEQYF
TRBV5-1	.	TRBJ2-2	.	CASSPSAVYTGELFF
TRBV4-2	.	TRBJ1-2	few	CASSQDLRQGWNGYTF
TRBV6-5	TRBD1	TRBJ1-1	.	CASSYVFQGVNTEAFF
TRBV5-1	TRBD1	TRBJ2-2	.	CASSLNIGQGITGELFF
TRBV13	.	TRBJ1-3	.	CASSLRGPGNTIYF
TRBV9	TRBD2	TRBJ2-5	.	CASSGGTSGGVQETQYF
TRBV7-2	.	TRBJ2-7	.	CASSLEGGQIYEQYF
TRBV7-2	.	TRBJ2-7	few	CASSRTRGGGKWDEQYF
TRBV6-5	.	TRBJ1-6	.	CASSPQGSPLHF
TRBV4-3	.	TRBJ2-1	.	CASSQDYSYNEQFF
TRBV15	TRBD2	TRBJ2-1	.	CATSRYPLAGGSYNEQFF
TRBV7-9	.	TRBJ1-1	once	CASSVREVGAFF
TRBV20-1	TRBD1	TRBJ2-2	.	CSASPVQQGAGGELFF
TRBV7-8	TRBD1	TRBJ2-5	.	CASRETGNQATQYF
TRBV9	.	TRBJ1-2	few	CASSPRNTGLGGYTF
TRBV3-1/TRBV3-2	TRBD2	TRBJ2-2	.	CASSQPSGGAGTGELFF
TRBV5-4	TRBD2	TRBJ2-7	.	CASSLGGTTGGEQYF
TRBV6-5	.	TRBJ1-3	.	CASSSPGTSGNTIYF
TRBV7-2	TRBD1	TRBJ1-2	.	CASSPDRVGGYTF
TRBV27	.	TRBJ1-1	.	CASGEPRGKAAEAFF
TRBV7-9	TRBD1	TRBJ2-7	.	CASSSITTGTGIRYEQYF
TRBV5-4	.	TRBJ2-1	.	CASSNVRGVINEQFF